A selection of T cell receptor beta chains follows, all from one sample in a study of patients and donors after allogeneic stem cell transplantation. TCRdb used MiXCR to reprocess the RT-PCR reads, holding one entry per CDR3 protein. The sample lists more than 850,000 distinct CDR3 sequences, more than 15% occurring once. The sequenced material came from blood, either unsorted or a sorted T cell fraction (not recorded which). These receptors all stem from a human donor who was either an allogeneic HSCT recipient or a stem cell or donor lymphocyte infusion donor (not recorded which). It is not recorded whose cells these are; they may come from a transplant donor. Both conserved end residues are part of each CDR3. Fields, in order: CDR3 DNA, CDR3 protein, J gene, V gene, D gene, clone size. D genes are given only for firm matches. Expanded clones are given a class, and other clones once, few, many or no size at all.

CDR3 DNA: TGCGCCAGCAGCTTGAACGGAGATGGGCAGTTCTTC
CDR3 protein: CASSLNGDGQFF
J gene: TRBJ2-1
V gene: TRBV5-1
D gene: NA
clone size: many

CDR3 DNA: TGTGCCAGCTCACCAAGGGGGGAACCCTACGAGCAGTACTTC
CDR3 protein: CASSPRGEPYEQYF
J gene: TRBJ2-7
V gene: TRBV18
D gene: NA
clone size: NA

CDR3 DNA: TGCGCCAGCAGCCACCTCGAGACTAGCATTTTGGATACGCAGTATTTT
CDR3 protein: CASSHLETSILDTQYF
J gene: TRBJ2-3
V gene: TRBV4-1
D gene: TRBD2
clone size: few

CDR3 DNA: TGTGCCACCAGTGCCTCACGGAAAGACACTGAAGCTTTCTTT
CDR3 protein: CATSASRKDTEAFF
J gene: TRBJ1-1
V gene: TRBV24-1
D gene: NA
clone size: few

CDR3 DNA: TGCAGTGCTAGAGTCGGGGGACAGGGGACAAACACCGGGGAGCTGTTTTTT
CDR3 protein: CSARVGGQGTNTGELFF
J gene: TRBJ2-2
V gene: TRBV20-1
D gene: TRBD1
clone size: once

CDR3 DNA: TGTGCCAGCAGCCGAAACAGGGGACTCAAGGGAAACACCATATATTTT
CDR3 protein: CASSRNRGLKGNTIYF
J gene: TRBJ1-3
V gene: TRBV6-1
D gene: TRBD1
clone size: many

CDR3 DNA: TGCAGTGCTTCCCCGGGACTCCAACCTGACTACGAGCAGTACTTC
CDR3 protein: CSASPGLQPDYEQYF
J gene: TRBJ2-7
V gene: TRBV20-1
D gene: NA
clone size: few

CDR3 DNA: TGTGCCAGTAGGACAGGGTGGGAGGGTGAAGCTTTCTTT
CDR3 protein: CASRTGWEGEAFF
J gene: TRBJ1-1
V gene: TRBV19
D gene: TRBD1
clone size: few

CDR3 DNA: TGTGCCAGCAGCCAAGTGGTCGGCGCTAATGAAAAACTGTTTTTT
CDR3 protein: CASSQVVGANEKLFF
J gene: TRBJ1-4
V gene: TRBV4-2
D gene: NA
clone size: few

CDR3 DNA: TGCGCCAGCAGCTCTCAGGGGGTAGAGACCCAGTACTTC
CDR3 protein: CASSSQGVETQYF
J gene: TRBJ2-5
V gene: TRBV5-1
D gene: TRBD1
clone size: few

CDR3 DNA: TGTGCCAGCAGTGAGGGGGGATTAAACACCGGGGAGCTGTTTTTT
CDR3 protein: CASSEGGLNTGELFF
J gene: TRBJ2-2
V gene: TRBV6-1
D gene: NA
clone size: NA

CDR3 DNA: TGTGCCATCAGTGAGTCAAGGGGGTTACGGGGGCGCCCAACTGAAGCTTTCTTT
CDR3 protein: CAISESRGLRGRPTEAFF
J gene: TRBJ1-1
V gene: TRBV10-3
D gene: NA
clone size: NA

CDR3 DNA: TGTGCCAGCAATCCTAGAACGAACACTGAAGCTTTCTTT
CDR3 protein: CASNPRTNTEAFF
J gene: TRBJ1-1
V gene: TRBV2
D gene: NA
clone size: few

CDR3 DNA: TGTGCCAGCAGTGAGTTAGCGGGGGCGCTGAACACCGGGGAGCTGTTTTTT
CDR3 protein: CASSELAGALNTGELFF
J gene: TRBJ2-2
V gene: TRBV2
D gene: TRBD2
clone size: few

CDR3 DNA: TGTGCCATCAGTGAAGTAAACTCTGGAAACACCATATATTTT
CDR3 protein: CAISEVNSGNTIYF
J gene: TRBJ1-3
V gene: TRBV10-3
D gene: NA
clone size: few

CDR3 DNA: TGTGCCAGCAGGCGGGGACCCTCCGGGGAAACCCAGTACTTC
CDR3 protein: CASRRGPSGETQYF
J gene: TRBJ2-5
V gene: TRBV6-1
D gene: NA
clone size: NA

CDR3 DNA: TGTGCCAGCCGTCACGCAATTAGCAATCAGCCCCAGCATTTT
CDR3 protein: CASRHAISNQPQHF
J gene: TRBJ1-5
V gene: TRBV21-1
D gene: NA
clone size: NA

CDR3 DNA: TGTGCCAGCAGCCAACGCGATGAGCAGTTCTTC
CDR3 protein: CASSQRDEQFF
J gene: TRBJ2-1
V gene: TRBV14
D gene: NA
clone size: few

CDR3 DNA: TGCGCCAGCAGCCGGCAGGACCAAAACATTCAGTACTTC
CDR3 protein: CASSRQDQNIQYF
J gene: TRBJ2-4
V gene: TRBV4-1
D gene: NA
clone size: few

CDR3 DNA: TGTGCCAGCAGTTACTTGGACCGAGAGACCCAGTACTTC
CDR3 protein: CASSYLDRETQYF
J gene: TRBJ2-5
V gene: TRBV6-5
D gene: NA
clone size: few

CDR3 DNA: TGCAGTGCTAGGGCAGCTAGCGGGGGGAACATTGAGCAGTTCTTC
CDR3 protein: CSARAASGGNIEQFF
J gene: TRBJ2-1
V gene: TRBV20-1
D gene: TRBD2
clone size: NA

CDR3 DNA: TGTGCCAGCAGCCCCCCCGGGGTGTCCGATACGCAGTATTTT
CDR3 protein: CASSPPGVSDTQYF
J gene: TRBJ2-3
V gene: TRBV4-2
D gene: NA
clone size: few

CDR3 DNA: TGTGCCAGCACCCCAGAGGAAGGGAGCTATAATTCACCCCTCCACTTT
CDR3 protein: CASTPEEGSYNSPLHF
J gene: TRBJ1-6
V gene: TRBV28
D gene: NA
clone size: few

CDR3 DNA: TGTGCCAGCAGCGGGACTAGCGGGAGAGCGGAGACCCAGTACTTC
CDR3 protein: CASSGTSGRAETQYF
J gene: TRBJ2-5
V gene: TRBV9
D gene: TRBD2
clone size: few

CDR3 DNA: TGTGCCAGCAGCCGACCCCTCCCGGGGAGGACTGAAGCTTTCTTT
CDR3 protein: CASSRPLPGRTEAFF
J gene: TRBJ1-1
V gene: TRBV12-3/TRBV12-4
D gene: NA
clone size: NA

CDR3 DNA: TGTGCCAGCAGCTTTCTACTAGCGGGAGCAGATACGCAGTATTTT
CDR3 protein: CASSFLLAGADTQYF
J gene: TRBJ2-3
V gene: TRBV7-3
D gene: TRBD2
clone size: NA

CDR3 DNA: TGTGCCACCAGCAGAACCGGGACAGCAAGCAATCAGCCCCAGCATTTT
CDR3 protein: CATSRTGTASNQPQHF
J gene: TRBJ1-5
V gene: TRBV15
D gene: TRBD1
clone size: few

CDR3 DNA: TGTGCCAGCAGTTTAGATTTTAACAGGGACCAAGAGACCCAGTACTTC
CDR3 protein: CASSLDFNRDQETQYF
J gene: TRBJ2-5
V gene: TRBV12-3/TRBV12-4
D gene: NA
clone size: NA

CDR3 DNA: TGTGCCAGCAGTGAGTCCCTCAGAGGGCGGTTCTTC
CDR3 protein: CASSESLRGRFF
J gene: TRBJ2-1
V gene: TRBV2
D gene: NA
clone size: NA

CDR3 DNA: TGCAGCGCAACACCGGACCCGGGGGGGAACACTGAAGCTTTCTTT
CDR3 protein: CSATPDPGGNTEAFF
J gene: TRBJ1-1
V gene: TRBV29-1
D gene: NA
clone size: few

CDR3 DNA: TGCAGCGCCTACTTGGGGCGGCAGTTCTTC
CDR3 protein: CSAYLGRQFF
J gene: TRBJ2-1
V gene: TRBV29-1
D gene: NA
clone size: few

CDR3 DNA: TGTGCCAGCAGTACCGGGACTAGCGGGGGAGCGCCCACAGATACGCAGTATTTT
CDR3 protein: CASSTGTSGGAPTDTQYF
J gene: TRBJ2-3
V gene: TRBV6-2/TRBV6-3
D gene: TRBD2
clone size: NA

CDR3 DNA: TGTGCCAGCAGCTTAGCGCCGGTGGGACGCGAAGGAAACACCATATATTTT
CDR3 protein: CASSLAPVGREGNTIYF
J gene: TRBJ1-3
V gene: TRBV7-6
D gene: NA
clone size: NA